This TCR beta chain was profiled in a study of T cell clonotyping in hematopoietic cell transplantation. Overall study findings and caveats: Broader posttransplant TCR repertoire diversity was predicted by graft donor and pretransplant recipient Inverse Simpson Index values.

Recipient blood drawn about 28 days pretransplant and days 30, 100, 180 after. The CDR3 is made up of 15 amino acids. The V gene lost 5 bases and the J gene lost 2 bases, with 19 bases spanning the gap. In germline, CDR1 is SQVTM, CDR2 ANQGSEA. Only in-frame clones appear in the TCRdb table, and some are missing; sequencing was by immunoSEQ multiplex PCR. The repertoire consists of just under 5,500 clones, with 26% occurring once and the leading ten covering approximately 15%. As to this clone: Its antigen is unidentified.

Sequencing was performed on peripheral blood mononuclear cells, taken 180 days after allogeneic stem cell transplant. This chain joins TRBV29-1 and TRBJ2-7; tentatively, D is TRBD1 (6 bases). The receptor's source is a male patient in his thirties or forties who had an allogeneic stem cell transplant from an unrelated donor, so the T cells may come from the graft donor. Some clones in this sample may be carry-over from other donors' samples. CDR3 sequence (DNA): TGCAGCGTTTCCTCCGGGACACCCGACACCTACGAGCAGTACTTC. Translated: CSVSSGTPDTYEQYF.